This T cell receptor (beta chain) was observed in a study of a mutant IDH1 vaccine in newly diagnosed glioma. Study summary: Previous treatment comprised radiotherapy, temozolomide, or both, mostly both. The study, taken as a whole, reports: Among all patients, vaccine-induced immune responses occurred in approximately 93%.

Measured with immunoSEQ multiplex PCR; TCRdb has only the in-frame clones, and not every one. The table records about 51,000 clones, about 80% of them present only once. V was pared by 4 bases and J by 3 bases, with 10 bases between. Germline V gene sequence: CDR1 SQVTM, CDR2 ANQGSEA. The CDR3 covers 12 residues. Comments on this clone: The antigen remains unidentified.

Noted time point: baseline, week 1 (first vaccination visit). As to treatment: pre-vaccination baseline after standard-of-care therapy. Astrocytomas that were new, WHO grade 3 or 4, IDH1-mutant and ATRX-lost were present in the donors. The sample consisted of PBMCs, taken from a glioma patient treated with radiotherapy, temozolomide or both. The TCR sequence derives from a woman aged 40 to 49 with glioma. The chain has TRBV29-1 and TRBJ2-7; D is possibly TRBD2 (5 bases). The CDR3 region is CSVARENYEQYF. DNA for the CDR3: TGCAGCGTTGCTAGGGAGAACTACGAGCAGTACTTC.